This entry lists 25 T cell receptor beta chains sequenced from one sample in a study of blood T cell repertoires in COVID-19. Libraries were prepared by immunoSEQ multiplex PCR; TCRdb keeps only in-frame clonotypes and omits some of them. The sample lists 260,000 or so clones; about 91% were seen once. Sequencing was done on a sample of PBMCs or T cells enriched from blood (not recorded which). These receptors were obtained from a woman in her thirties or forties with acute COVID-19.

This rearrangement joins TRBV9 to TRBJ2-1; unclear D gene. V was pared by 1 base and J by 5 bases, with 13 bases between. There are 15 residues in the CDR3. The germline V gene has CDR1 SGDLS and CDR2 YYNGEE. Written as DNA, the CDR3 is TGTGCCAGCAGCGTAATGCCAGCGCTACACAATGAGCAGTTCTTC. This codes for CASSVMPALHNEQFF. Looking up the rest from reference TRBV9 and TRBJ2-1 gives the full variable domain: DSGVTQTPKHLITATGQRVTLRCSPRSGDLSVYWYQQSLDQGLQFLIQYYNGEERAKGNILERFSAQQFPDLHSELNLSSLELGDSALYFCASSVMPALHNEQFFGPGTRLTVL.

The gene calls are TRBV5-1 and TRBJ2-3, with 12 bases that match TRBD2. This CDR3 is 16 amino acids long. With V trimmed by 0 bases and J by 4 bases, 3 bases remained unmatched. Germline values: CDR1 SGHRS, CDR2 YFSETQ. The CDR3 DNA sequence: TGCGCCAGCAGCTTGGGGGGACTAGCGGGTGCAGATACGCAGTATTTT. This encodes CASSLGGLAGADTQYF.

The CDR3 DNA is TGTGCCAGCAGTCTAGGGGACAGGGGTCCCTACGAGCAGTACGTC. Translation gives CASSLGDRGPYEQYV. The chain couples TRBV6-5 to TRBJ2-7; TRBD1 agrees at 10 bases. The CDR3 covers 15 residues. V was clipped by 5 bases and J by 2 bases; unmatched bases: 6. The germline V gene encodes CDR1 MNHEY and CDR2 SVGAGI.

V is TRBV5-6 and J is TRBJ1-4; D gene ambiguous. Deletions cut 1 base from V and 8 bases from J, with 15 bases between. The CDR3 contains 15 residues. The V gene's germline CDR1 is SGHDT and CDR2 YYEEEE. CDR3 nucleotide sequence: TGTGCCAGCAGCTTGATGGCAGCGGGAAGCGAAAAACTGTTTTTT. Translation: CASSLMAAGSEKLFF. The variable domain in full, with the rest retrieved from reference TRBV5-6 and TRBJ1-4, is DAGVTQSPTHLIKTRGQQVTLRCSPKSGHDTVSWYQQALGQGPQFIFQYYEEEERQRGNFPDRFSGHQFPNYSSELNVNALLLGDSALYLCASSLMAAGSEKLFFGSGTQLSVL.

The CDR3 nucleotides read TGTGCCAGCAGCCCGACAGGGGGCAACGCTGGCTACACCTTC. Its translation is CASSPTGGNAGYTF. The gene calls are TRBV27 and TRBJ1-2; 10 bases map to TRBD1. CDR3 length: 14 amino acids. The V and J ends lost 6 bases and 7 bases, in that order; junction bases with no gene match: 8. CDR1 and CDR2 (germline): MNHEY, SMNVEV (reference sequence).

The chain is built from TRBV18 and TRBJ1-4; D not certain. The V gene lost 1 base and the J gene lost 6 bases, with 15 bases spanning the gap. CDR3 length: 16 residues. CDR1 is KGHSH and CDR2 is LQKENI in the germline V gene. Here the CDR3 reads CASSPQESPSDEKLFF. The CDR3 region has the DNA TGTGCCAGCTCACCACAGGAGAGCCCCTCGGATGAAAAACTGTTTTTT.

The J gene is TRBJ1-2, the V gene TRBV6-2 or TRBV6-3; the D is unclear. Germline loops: CDR1 MNHEY, CDR2 SVGEGT. The ends were cut back, 6 bases at V and 8 bases at J, with 13 bases in the middle. The CDR3 has 12 residues. CDR3 DNA sequence: TGTGCCAGCAGCCAAGGAGAGGGAGGCTACACCTTC. It yields the protein CASSQGEGGYTF.

This clone was detected a few times. V gene TRBV5-4 combines with J gene TRBJ2-7; 7 bases are shared with TRBD2. The CDR3 totals 16 residues. J was trimmed by 9 bases and V by 0 bases; bases with no gene match: 15. Germline-derived CDR1 and CDR2 are SGHNT and YYREEE (reference sequence). CDR3 sequence: CASSLGLATGSVGQYF. The CDR3 DNA reads as TGTGCCAGCAGCTTGGGACTAGCCACGGGAAGTGTCGGGCAGTACTTC. Filled out from reference TRBV5-4 and TRBJ2-7, the complete variable domain reads ETGVTQSPTHLIKTRGQQVTLRCSSQSGHNTVSWYQQALGQGPQFIFQYYREEENGRGNFPPRFSGLQFPNYSSELNVNALELDDSALYLCASSLGLATGSVGQYFGPGTRLTVT.

As to this clone: Germline is not matched at one junction end, which may reflect a read error. This chain uses TRBV20-1 with TRBJ1-2; the D gene is possibly TRBD1 (6 bases). The CDR3 consists of 8 residues. Germline-derived CDR1 and CDR2 are DFQATT and SNEGSKA (reference sequence). The CDR3, as DNA: TGCAGGACCCAGGGGCACGCCTTC. It codes for CRTQGHAF.

V is TRBV19 and J is TRBJ2-5; tentative D call: TRBD2 (5 bases). V lost 5 bases and J 4 bases, leaving 11 bases between the germline ends. CDR3 length: 13 residues. Germline assignment: CDR1 LNHDA and CDR2 SQIVND (reference sequence). CDR3 nucleotide sequence: TGTGCCAGTAGTCATCCCAGCGGAGAGACCCAGTACTTC. This translates into CASSHPSGETQYF.

CDR3 DNA: TGCGCCAGCAGTAAAACAGCGGGACTCGGAGCTTTCTTT. This sequence encodes CASSKTAGLGAFF. V and J are TRBV10-1 and TRBJ1-1, with D tentatively TRBD1 (5 bases). V was shortened by 5 bases and J by 10 bases, with 17 bases between the two germline ends. Germline V lookup: CDR1 WNHNN, CDR2 SYGVQD (reference sequence). CDR3 size: 13 residues.

This chain joins TRBV29-1 and TRBJ2-2; D perhaps matches TRBD2 (5 bases). The germline V gene has CDR1 SQVTM and CDR2 ANQGSEA. CDR3 length: 16 residues. The V and J ends lost 7 bases and 6 bases respectively, with 24 bases between them. This CDR3 reads CSAPRSSGPQAGELFF. As DNA, the CDR3 is TGCAGCGCACCCCGGAGCAGCGGTCCCCAGGCCGGGGAGCTGTTTTTT.

CDR3 loop: CASSQDLAGGMNTEAFF. The CDR3 bases are TGCGCCAGCAGCCAAGACTTAGCAGGGGGCATGAACACTGAAGCTTTCTTT. This chain joins TRBV4-3 and TRBJ1-1, with 8 bases fitting TRBD1. The CDR3 covers 17 residues. V lost 0 bases, J lost 0 bases, and 6 bases stayed unmatched. Per the germline V gene, CDR1 is LGHNA and CDR2 is YSLEER.

The chain is built from TRBV7-9 and TRBJ2-3; tentative D call: TRBD1 (5 bases). Germline values: CDR1 SEHNR, CDR2 FQNEAQ (reference sequence). This CDR3 comprises 17 residues. The V and J ends lost 7 bases and 5 bases respectively, with 25 bases between them. CDR3 in DNA: TGTGCCAGCACCCGGCCAGCCGGACACAGTTTTGGAGATACGCAGTATTTT. It encodes CASTRPAGHSFGDTQYF.

The gene calls are TRBV30 and TRBJ2-5; D not certain. V was clipped by 2 bases and J by 5 bases, with 9 bases between them. The CDR3 contains 12 residues. From germline, CDR1 is GTSNPN and CDR2 SVGIG (reference sequence). The CDR3 DNA reads TGTGCCTGGAGTTTGATAGTGGAGACCCAGTACTTC. Translation gives CAWSLIVETQYF.

This clone was seen just once. The chain employs TRBV11-3 and TRBJ1-2, with a weak D call TRBD1 (5 bases). The germline V gene encodes CDR1 SGHNT and CDR2 YENEEA. The CDR3 has 14 residues. V lost 2 bases and J lost 3, with 10 bases in between. This CDR3 reads CASSLRQRDYGYTF. CDR3 coding DNA: TGTGCCAGCAGCTTACGACAGCGTGACTATGGCTACACCTTC.

This chain joins TRBV27 and TRBJ2-7; maybe TRBD1 (7 bases). The V gene lost 0 bases and the J gene lost 3 bases, with 15 bases spanning the gap. The CDR3 spans 16 residues. Germline CDR1 MNHEY, CDR2 SMNVEV (reference sequence). The CDR3 loop reads CASSLSYSGGFYEQYF. CDR3 DNA sequence: TGTGCCAGCAGTTTATCGTACTCAGGGGGGTTCTACGAGCAGTACTTC.

This sequence joins TRBV7-2 and TRBJ2-3; TRBD1 matches 7 bases. The CDR3 is 15 amino acids. With 5 bases clipped from V and 2 bases from J, the junction kept 7 bases outside the gene matches. Germline V CDR1 and CDR2: SGHTA, FQGNSA. DNA of the CDR3: TGTGCCAGCAGCCGCCCGACAGGGAACACAGATACGCAGTATTTT. Its protein is CASSRPTGNTDTQYF.

The V gene is TRBV19, the J gene TRBJ1-5; D gene uncertain. Germline loops: CDR1 LNHDA, CDR2 SQIVND (reference sequence). Trimming shortened V by 5 bases and J by 1 base, and 9 bases separated the two germline ends. The CDR3 length is 14 residues. DNA of the CDR3: TGTGCCAGTAGTTGGGGAGGCAGCAATCAGCCCCAGCATTTT. Protein sequence: CASSWGGSNQPQHF. Together with reference TRBV19 and TRBJ1-5, the CDR3 gives the full variable domain: DGGITQSPKYLFRKEGQNVTLSCEQNLNHDAMYWYRQDPGQGLRLIYYSQIVNDFQKGDIAEGYSVSREKKESFPLTVTSAQKNPTAFYLCASSWGGSNQPQHFGDGTRLSIL.

The V call is TRBV11-2, the J call TRBJ1-6; 8 bases are a match to TRBD1. V lost 3 bases and J lost 0; bases outside the gene matches: 4. Germline V gives CDR1 SGHAT, CDR2 FQNNGV. This CDR3 spans 17 amino acids. Here the CDR3 DNA reads TGTGCCAGCAGCTTGCCGACAGGGGACTCCTATAATTCACCCCTCCACTTT. It codes for CASSLPTGDSYNSPLHF.

The gene calls are TRBV21-1 and TRBJ2-7; the table's D call, TRBD1, has no DNA check behind it. TRBV21-1 is a pseudogene locus. CDR3 size: 16 residues. CDR3 protein: CASSKSPRQGIYEQYV. DNA of the CDR3: TGTGCCAGCAGCAAATCCCCTCGACAGGGAATTTACGAGCAGTACGTC.

The CDR3, as DNA: TGTGCCAGCAAGGGCGGACAGGGAGAGACCCAGTACTTC. Residues: CASKGGQGETQYF. V gene TRBV2 combines with J gene TRBJ2-5, with TRBD1 matching 8 bases. From germline, CDR1 is SNHLY and CDR2 FYNNEI. The V gene end was trimmed by 7 bases and the J gene end by 4 bases; junction bases not matched to a gene: 5. The CDR3 is 13 amino acids.

The V call is TRBV10-1, the J call TRBJ2-1, with D possibly being TRBD1 (5 bases). Trimming stripped 8 bases from V and 9 bases from J, with 17 bases between. CDR1 WNHNN and CDR2 SYGVQD come from the germline V gene (reference sequence). The CDR3 consists of 13 residues. The chain's CDR3 is CASGGPGQGEQFF. The CDR3 DNA follows: TGCGCCAGCGGTGGCCCAGGCCAGGGTGAGCAGTTCTTC.

The rearrangement uses TRBV11-3 and TRBJ1-2; D is undetermined. The CDR3 spans 17 residues. Germline CDR1 and CDR2: SGHNT and YENEEA. Trimming left V 1 base short and J 5 bases short, with 20 bases between. CDR3 sequence (DNA): TGTGCCAGCAGCTTAGGGGAGGAAGATCACACAGAATATGGCTACACCTTC. This translates into CASSLGEEDHTEYGYTF.

This chain joins TRBV10-2 and TRBJ1-1, with D perhaps TRBD1 (5 bases). V lost 11 bases, J lost 3 bases, and 13 bases lay in between. CDR1 WSHSY and CDR2 SAAADI come from the germline V gene. The CDR3 length is 12 residues. CDR3 in amino acids: CASGLSDTEAFF. Here the CDR3 DNA reads TGCGCCTCAGGGCTGTCGGACACTGAAGCTTTCTTT.